Listed here is a single T cell receptor (beta chain). The sample originates from a study of T cell changes during pregnancy in multiple sclerosis. Germline V CDR1 and CDR2: SGDLS, YYNGEE. The length of the CDR3 is 15 residues. J gave up 7 bases and V 4 bases, and 10 bases lay outside the gene matches. Assay used: immunoSEQ multiplex PCR; TCRdb lists only in-frame clones, some missing. The data hold about 39,000 clones, with about 94% observed a single time. The receptor was isolated from a female donor with multiple sclerosis, enrolled in a pregnancy study. The chain couples TRBV9 to TRBJ2-7; TRBD2 matches 11 bases. This material consisted of CD4+ T cells from peripheral blood mononuclear cells, taken after pregnancy. The DNA for the CDR3 is TGTGCCAGCAGCCTAACTAGCGGGGGCTTGGCGGAGCAGTACTTC. Residues: CASSLTSGGLAEQYF.